Following are 16 T cell receptor beta chains from one sample sequenced in a study of shared clonotypes between healthy human individuals. Sequencing was performed with immunoSEQ multiplex PCR; in TCRdb, only in-frame clones are kept and a portion is missing. The top ten clones hold roughly 0.13% of a sample with millions of clones, 90% to 95% of them seen once. Sequenced: naive CD4+ T cells sorted from blood. Subset defined: CD45RA+ positively selected. The receptors shown here come from a man aged 18 to 35 in good health.

This rearrangement joins TRBV2 to TRBJ2-7; D possibly corresponds to TRBD1 (6 bases). Looked up from germline, CDR1 is SNHLY and CDR2 is FYNNEI. This CDR3 comprises 14 residues. V gave up 6 bases and J gave up 0 bases, with 12 bases separating them. CDR3 nucleotides: TGTGCCAGCAGAGACAGGTTTAGCTCCTACGAGCAGTACTTC. This sequence encodes CASRDRFSSYEQYF.

This sequence joins TRBV6-1 and TRBJ1-4; no firm D call. Germline loops: CDR1 MNHNS, CDR2 SASEGT. CDR3 length: 15 residues. The germline V and J ends were trimmed by 6 bases and 0 bases, with 11 bases remaining between them. The CDR3: CASRFTSATNEKLFF. DNA of the CDR3: TGTGCCAGCAGGTTTACCAGTGCAACTAATGAAAAACTGTTTTTT.

This chain connects TRBV11-2 to TRBJ2-1; D tentatively fits TRBD1 or TRBD2 (5 bases each). Trimming removed 3 bases from V and 8 bases from J, with 11 bases in between. The CDR3 loop spans 13 amino acids. Germline lookup yields CDR1 SGHAT and CDR2 FQNNGV. CDR3 amino acids: CASSFYGTDEQFF. In DNA form, the CDR3 reads TGTGCCAGCAGCTTCTACGGGACCGATGAGCAGTTCTTC.

The J gene is TRBJ1-4, the V gene TRBV5-4; 8 bases align to TRBD1. V shed 4 bases and J 5 bases; nucleotides not matched to a gene: 7. The CDR3 runs 15 residues. CDR1 is SGHNT and CDR2 is YYREEE in the germline V gene (reference sequence). The CDR3 spells CASSRGQVVNEKLFF. Written as DNA, the CDR3 is TGTGCCAGCAGCCGGGGACAGGTGGTAAATGAAAAACTGTTTTTT. The complete variable domain, with remaining parts taken from reference TRBV5-4 and TRBJ1-4, reads ETGVTQSPTHLIKTRGQQVTLRCSSQSGHNTVSWYQQALGQGPQFIFQYYREEENGRGNFPPRFSGLQFPNYSSELNVNALELDDSALYLCASSRGQVVNEKLFFGSGTQLSVL.

V and J are TRBV11-3 and TRBJ1-1; D not resolved. Germline values: CDR1 SGHNT, CDR2 YENEEA. V lost 2 bases and J 4 bases, leaving 8 bases between the germline ends. This CDR3 is built from 13 residues. The CDR3 nucleotides read TGTGCCAGCAGCTTACGAGGTGGCACTGAAGCTTTCTTT. Amino acid sequence: CASSLRGGTEAFF.

Details on this clone: Other DNA sequences within the sample encode an identical CDR3. The J gene is TRBJ2-5, the V gene TRBV10-3; D is undetermined. Trimming shortened V by 4 bases and J by 2 bases, and 8 bases separated the two germline ends. CDR3 length: 13 amino acids. The germline V gene has CDR1 ENHRY and CDR2 SYGVKD. As DNA, the CDR3 is TGTGCCATCAGTGCAGGCAGTCAAGAGACCCAGTACTTC. This sequence encodes CAISAGSQETQYF.

CDR3 nucleotide sequence: TGTGCCAGCAGTTTCCCGACAGGGAGCTATGGCTACACCTTC. Translation gives CASSFPTGSYGYTF. The chain has TRBV28 and TRBJ1-2, with 7 bases matching TRBD1. The CDR3 has 14 amino acids. The V and J ends lost 3 bases and 4 bases, in that order; junction bases with no gene match: 5. Per the germline V gene, CDR1 is MDHEN and CDR2 is SYDVKM.

This rearrangement joins TRBV18 to TRBJ2-7; the match to TRBD2 covers 9 bases. This CDR3 has 16 amino acids. Trimming at V came to 6 bases and at J to 3 bases, leaving 12 bases not matched to a gene. CDR1 and CDR2 (germline): KGHSH, LQKENI. Here the CDR3 DNA reads TGTGCCAGCTCCCTAGGGGGGACTAGCTTTCGCTACGAGCAGTACTTC. This sequence encodes CASSLGGTSFRYEQYF.

This clone came up once. The gene calls are TRBV6-6 and TRBJ2-5; 7 bases match TRBD1. This CDR3 has 13 amino acids. J gave up 9 bases and V 0 bases, and 4 bases lay outside the gene matches. Germline CDR1 and CDR2: MNHNY and SVGAGI (reference sequence). CDR3 DNA: TGTGCCAGCAGTTACTCGGAAACAGGGGCCCAGTACTTC. Residues: CASSYSETGAQYF.

The CDR3 here is CASGQGSGNSPLHF. CDR3 coding DNA: TGCGCCAGCGGGCAGGGATCGGGGAATTCACCCCTCCACTTT. The chain is built from TRBV5-1 and TRBJ1-6; D perhaps matches TRBD1 (5 bases). The germline V and J ends were trimmed by 7 bases and 7 bases, with 15 bases remaining between them. The CDR3 covers 14 residues. Germline-derived CDR1 and CDR2 are SGHRS and YFSETQ. Together with reference TRBV5-1 and TRBJ1-6, the CDR3 gives the full variable domain: KAGVTQTPRYLIKTRGQQVTLSCSPISGHRSVSWYQQTPGQGLQFLFEYFSETQRNKGNFPGRFSGRQFSNSRSEMNVSTLELGDSALYLCASGQGSGNSPLHFGNGTRLTVT.

The chain has TRBV30 and TRBJ2-6, with D unresolved. The CDR3 has 17 residues. V was trimmed by 1 base and J by 0 bases, leaving 13 bases between them. In germline, CDR1 is GTSNPN, CDR2 SVGIG (reference sequence). In DNA form, the CDR3 reads TGTGCCTGGAGTGGCCCAAGGATAGACTCTGGGGCCAACGTCCTGACTTTC. It translates to CAWSGPRIDSGANVLTF.

This clone has just one count. The chain carries TRBV6-5 and TRBJ1-3; D is ambiguous. V was pared by 6 bases and J by 0 bases, with 9 bases between. The germline V gene encodes CDR1 MNHEY and CDR2 SVGAGI. The CDR3 has 14 residues. The CDR3 spells CASRREISGNTIYF. The CDR3 nucleotides are TGTGCCAGCAGGCGAGAGATCTCTGGAAACACCATATATTTT.

V is TRBV18 and J is TRBJ2-3; TRBD1 is a possible D gene (6 bases). V shed 4 bases and J shed 1 base, with 12 bases lying between them. Germline V gene lookup returns CDR1 KGHSH and CDR2 LQKENI. The CDR3 covers 15 residues. CDR3 sequence reads: CASSQQRTGTDTQYF. CDR3 in DNA: TGTGCCAGCTCACAACAAAGGACAGGCACAGATACGCAGTATTTT.

Here the CDR3 DNA reads TGTGCCATCAGTGAGTCTAACAGGGAACGCAATCAGCCCCAGCATTTT. As protein: CAISESNRERNQPQHF. The rearrangement uses TRBV10-3 and TRBJ1-5; tentatively, D is TRBD1 (6 bases). From germline, CDR1 is ENHRY and CDR2 SYGVKD. This CDR3 contains 16 residues. Trimming stripped 0 bases from V and 2 bases from J, with 11 bases between.

The rearrangement links TRBV7-2 to TRBJ1-1; 10 bases match TRBD1. V was pared by 6 bases and J by 1 base, with 5 bases of the junction left unmatched. The CDR3 is made up of 15 amino acids. Germline V gene lookup returns CDR1 SGHTA and CDR2 FQGNSA. The CDR3 region has the DNA TGTGCCAGCAGTCGGACAGGGGGTCCGAACACTGAAGCTTTCTTT. It is translated as CASSRTGGPNTEAFF.

Comment on this clone: At the DNA level, this CDR3 is encoded by other sequences in the same sample as well. This sequence joins TRBV5-1 and TRBJ1-6; maybe TRBD1 (6 bases). This CDR3 has 14 amino acids. Trimming cost V 4 bases and J 7 bases, with 12 bases left between them. Germline V CDR1 and CDR2: SGHRS, YFSETQ. The CDR3 DNA follows: TGCGCCAGCAGCGAGGGCCAGGGGAATTCACCCCTCCACTTT. This sequence encodes CASSEGQGNSPLHF.